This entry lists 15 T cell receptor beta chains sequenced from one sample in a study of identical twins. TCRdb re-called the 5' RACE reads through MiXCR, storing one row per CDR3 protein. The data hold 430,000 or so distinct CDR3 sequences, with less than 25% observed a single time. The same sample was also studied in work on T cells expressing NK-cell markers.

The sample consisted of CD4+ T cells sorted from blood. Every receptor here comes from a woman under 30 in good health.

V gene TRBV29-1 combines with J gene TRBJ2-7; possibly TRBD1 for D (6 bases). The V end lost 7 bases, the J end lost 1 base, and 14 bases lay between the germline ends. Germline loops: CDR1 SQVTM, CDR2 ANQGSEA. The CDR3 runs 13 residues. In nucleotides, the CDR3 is TGCAGCGCCTCGAGGACAGAATCCTACGAGCAGTACTTC. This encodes CSASRTESYEQYF.

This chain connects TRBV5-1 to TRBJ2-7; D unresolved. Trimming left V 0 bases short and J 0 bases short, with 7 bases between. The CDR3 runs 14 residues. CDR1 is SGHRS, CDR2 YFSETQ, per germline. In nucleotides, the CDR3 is TGCGCCAGCAGCTTGGGCGACGTCTCCTACGAGCAGTACTTC. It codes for CASSLGDVSYEQYF.

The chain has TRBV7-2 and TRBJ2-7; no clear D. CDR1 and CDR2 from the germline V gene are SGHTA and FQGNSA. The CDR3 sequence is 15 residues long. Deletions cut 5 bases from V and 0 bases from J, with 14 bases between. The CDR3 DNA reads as TGTGCCAGCAGCCTCCAGGCCTCGAGCTCCTACGAGCAGTACTTC. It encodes CASSLQASSSYEQYF. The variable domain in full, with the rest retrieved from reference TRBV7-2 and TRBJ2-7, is GAGVSQSPSNKVTEKGKDVELRCDPISGHTALYWYRQSLGQGLEFLIYFQGNSAPDKSGLPSDRFSAERTGGSVSTLTIQRTQQEDSAVYLCASSLQASSSYEQYFGPGTRLTVT.

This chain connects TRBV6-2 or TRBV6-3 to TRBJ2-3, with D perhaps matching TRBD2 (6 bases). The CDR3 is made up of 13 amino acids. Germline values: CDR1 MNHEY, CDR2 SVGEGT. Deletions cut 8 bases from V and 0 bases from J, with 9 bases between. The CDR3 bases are TGTGCCAGCCGGGACTTTAGCACAGATACGCAGTATTTT. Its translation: CASRDFSTDTQYF.

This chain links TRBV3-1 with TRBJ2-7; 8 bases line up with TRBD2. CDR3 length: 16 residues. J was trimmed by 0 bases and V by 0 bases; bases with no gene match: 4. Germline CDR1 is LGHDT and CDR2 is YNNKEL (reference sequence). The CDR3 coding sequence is TGTGCCAGCAGCCAAGACGTCACTAGCGGCTCCTACGAGCAGTACTTC. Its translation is CASSQDVTSGSYEQYF.

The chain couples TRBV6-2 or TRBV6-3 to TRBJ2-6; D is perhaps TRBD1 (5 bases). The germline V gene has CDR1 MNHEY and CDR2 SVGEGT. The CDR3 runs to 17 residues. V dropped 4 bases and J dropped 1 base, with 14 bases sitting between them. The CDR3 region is CASSWIARVSGANVLTF. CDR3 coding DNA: TGTGCCAGCAGTTGGATCGCCAGGGTTTCTGGGGCCAACGTCCTGACTTTC.

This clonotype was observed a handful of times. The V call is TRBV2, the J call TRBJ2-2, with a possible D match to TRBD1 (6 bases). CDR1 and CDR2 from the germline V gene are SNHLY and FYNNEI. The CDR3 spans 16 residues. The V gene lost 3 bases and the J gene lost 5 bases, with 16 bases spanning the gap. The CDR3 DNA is TGTGCCAGCAGTGACCGATTACAGGGACGGACCGGGGAGCTGTTTTTT. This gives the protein CASSDRLQGRTGELFF.

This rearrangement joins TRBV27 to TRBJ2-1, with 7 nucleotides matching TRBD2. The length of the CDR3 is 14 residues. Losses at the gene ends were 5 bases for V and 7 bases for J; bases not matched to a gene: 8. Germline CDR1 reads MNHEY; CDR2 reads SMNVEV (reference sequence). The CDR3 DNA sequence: TGTGCCAGCAGTCCCCCCGGGGGGAGGAATGAGCAGTTCTTC. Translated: CASSPPGGRNEQFF.

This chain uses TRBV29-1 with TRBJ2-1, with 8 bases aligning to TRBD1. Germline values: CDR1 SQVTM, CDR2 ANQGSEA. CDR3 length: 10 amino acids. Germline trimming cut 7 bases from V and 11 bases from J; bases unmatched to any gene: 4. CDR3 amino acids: CSGQGLKQFF. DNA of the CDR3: TGCAGCGGACAGGGGTTGAAGCAGTTCTTC.

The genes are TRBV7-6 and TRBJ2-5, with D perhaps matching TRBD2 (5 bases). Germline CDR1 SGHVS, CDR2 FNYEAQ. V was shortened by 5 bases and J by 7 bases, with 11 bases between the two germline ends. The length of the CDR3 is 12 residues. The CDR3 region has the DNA TGTGCCAGCAGCCACGACCGGGGGACCCAGTACTTC. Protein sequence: CASSHDRGTQYF.

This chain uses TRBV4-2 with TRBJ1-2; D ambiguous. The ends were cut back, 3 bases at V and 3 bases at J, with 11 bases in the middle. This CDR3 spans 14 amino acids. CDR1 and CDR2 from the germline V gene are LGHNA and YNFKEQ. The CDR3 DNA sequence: TGTGCCAGCAGCCAGTCCGGACTGGACTATGGCTACACCTTC. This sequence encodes CASSQSGLDYGYTF.

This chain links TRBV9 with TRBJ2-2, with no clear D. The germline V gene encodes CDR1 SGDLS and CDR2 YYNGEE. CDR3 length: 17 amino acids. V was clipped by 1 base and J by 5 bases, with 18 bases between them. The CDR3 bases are TGTGCCAGCAGCGTAAGCCCGGACCCGGGTAGTACCGGGGAGCTGTTTTTT. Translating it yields CASSVSPDPGSTGELFF.

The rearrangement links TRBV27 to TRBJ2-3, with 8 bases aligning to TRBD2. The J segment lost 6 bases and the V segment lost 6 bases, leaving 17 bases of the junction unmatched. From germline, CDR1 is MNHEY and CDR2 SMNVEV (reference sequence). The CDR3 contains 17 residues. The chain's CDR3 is CASSQVGGSGGSDTQYF. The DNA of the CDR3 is TGTGCCAGCAGCCAAGTGGGGGGAAGCGGGGGTTCGGATACGCAGTATTTT.

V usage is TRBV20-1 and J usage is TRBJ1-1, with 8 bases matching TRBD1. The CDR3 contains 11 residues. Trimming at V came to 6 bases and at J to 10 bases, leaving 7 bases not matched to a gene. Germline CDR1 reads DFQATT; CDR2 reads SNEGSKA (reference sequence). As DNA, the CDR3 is TGCAGTGCCCAGGGACAGGTAATAGCTTTCTTT. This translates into CSAQGQVIAFF.

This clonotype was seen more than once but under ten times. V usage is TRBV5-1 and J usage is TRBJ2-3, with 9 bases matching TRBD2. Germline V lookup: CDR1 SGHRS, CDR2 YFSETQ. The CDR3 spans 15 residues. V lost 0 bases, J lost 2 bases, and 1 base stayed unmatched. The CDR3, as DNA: TGCGCCAGCAGCTTGGTAGCGGGGGACACAGATACGCAGTATTTT. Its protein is CASSLVAGDTDTQYF.